This T cell receptor beta chain appears in the sequencing data of a study of cytomegalovirus exposure and HLA in healthy donors. Study-wide findings and caveats: Among TCR beta chains, those listed as cytomegalovirus-associated numbered about 150.

In regard to this clone: Its antigen is not known.

Some clones are missing from TCRdb's copy, which holds only in-frame ones; the method was immunoSEQ multiplex PCR. This table has about 360,000 clones, roughly 85% appearing once. Germline CDR1 and CDR2: SGHRS and YFSETQ. The CDR3 consists of 19 residues. V trimming: 5 bases; J trimming: 0 bases; junction bases outside the gene matches: 11. The sample consisted of PBMCs. The receptor comes from a woman between 18 and 29 years old in good health and CMV-seronegative. The chain links TRBV5-1 to TRBJ2-3, with TRBD2 matching over 14 bases. CDR3 bases: TGCGCCAGCAGGGCTCGGGTGGGACTAGCGGGAGTGAGCACAGATACGCAGTATTTT. Protein: CASRARVGLAGVSTDTQYF.